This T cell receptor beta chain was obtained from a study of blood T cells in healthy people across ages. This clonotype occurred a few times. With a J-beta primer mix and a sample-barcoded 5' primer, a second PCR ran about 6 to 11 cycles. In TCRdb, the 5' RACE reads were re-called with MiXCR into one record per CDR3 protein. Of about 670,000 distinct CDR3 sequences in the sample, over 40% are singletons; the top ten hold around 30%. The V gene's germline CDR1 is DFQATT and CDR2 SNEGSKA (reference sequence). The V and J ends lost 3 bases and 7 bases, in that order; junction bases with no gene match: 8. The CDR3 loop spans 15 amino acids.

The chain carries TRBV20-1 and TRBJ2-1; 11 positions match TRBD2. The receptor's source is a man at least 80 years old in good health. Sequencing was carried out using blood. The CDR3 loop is CSASGSGRGLNEQFF. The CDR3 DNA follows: TGCAGTGCTAGCGGTAGCGGGAGGGGATTAAATGAGCAGTTCTTC.